This T cell receptor beta chain was sequenced for a study of blood T cell repertoires in COVID-19. Study in general: Spain, Italy and the United States supplied samples that represented acute and convalescent COVID-19. Sample material is recorded as cDNA or gDNA derived from T cells, B-cell-depleted T cells, or PBMCs.

The CDR3 totals 17 residues. In the authors' methods: Amplified reference gene primers provided the basis for estimating nucleated cell counts. Sequencing used immunoSEQ multiplex PCR; TCRdb keeps in-frame clones, though not all of them. V and J calls and clone size come straight from that table; D and trimming were deduced from the DNA. This sample has some 75,000 clones; 65% to 85% occur once, and the top ten carry over 10%. Enrolment of Seattle patients took place during active infection, and they were followed longitudinally. This TCR came from a man aged 50 or older with COVID-19, enrolled during active disease. The rearrangement links TRBV21-1 to TRBJ1-6; TRBD1 is taken as the D call from the table, unchecked against the DNA. TRBV21-1 is deemed a pseudogene. The specimen sequenced was peripheral blood. The CDR3 is CASSKKKGDSHNSPLHF. The CDR3 DNA is TGTGCCAGCAGCAAAAAAAAGGGGGACAGTCATAATTCACCCCTCCACTTT.